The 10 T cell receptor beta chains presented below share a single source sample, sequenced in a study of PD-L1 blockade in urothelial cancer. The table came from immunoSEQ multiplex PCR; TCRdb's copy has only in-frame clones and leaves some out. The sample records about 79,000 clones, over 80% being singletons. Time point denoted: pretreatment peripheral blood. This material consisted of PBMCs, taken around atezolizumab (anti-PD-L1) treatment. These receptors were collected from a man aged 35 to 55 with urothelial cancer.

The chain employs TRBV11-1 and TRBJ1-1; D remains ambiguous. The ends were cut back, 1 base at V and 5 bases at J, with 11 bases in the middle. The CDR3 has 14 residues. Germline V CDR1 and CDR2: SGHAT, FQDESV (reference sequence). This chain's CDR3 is CASSLGPVSTEAFF. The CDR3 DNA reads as TGTGCCAGCAGCTTAGGTCCCGTGTCGACTGAAGCTTTCTTT.

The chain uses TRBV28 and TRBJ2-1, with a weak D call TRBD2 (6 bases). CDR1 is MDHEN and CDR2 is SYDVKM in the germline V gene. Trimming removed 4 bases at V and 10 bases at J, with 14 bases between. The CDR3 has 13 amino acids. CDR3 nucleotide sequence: TGTGCCAGCAGTTCCCCTCCTAGCGCCGAGCAGTTCTTC. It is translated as CASSSPPSAEQFF. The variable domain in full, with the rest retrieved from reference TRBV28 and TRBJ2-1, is DVKVTQSSRYLVKRTGEKVFLECVQDMDHENMFWYRQDPGLGLRLIYFSYDVKMKEKGDIPEGYSVSREKKERFSLILESASTNQTSMYLCASSSPPSAEQFFGPGTRLTVL.

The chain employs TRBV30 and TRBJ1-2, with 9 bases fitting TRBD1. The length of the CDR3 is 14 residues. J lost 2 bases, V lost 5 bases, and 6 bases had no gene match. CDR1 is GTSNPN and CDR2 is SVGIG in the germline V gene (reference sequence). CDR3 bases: TGTGCCTGGGGGACAGGGATGATGAACTATGGCTACACCTTC. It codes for CAWGTGMMNYGYTF.

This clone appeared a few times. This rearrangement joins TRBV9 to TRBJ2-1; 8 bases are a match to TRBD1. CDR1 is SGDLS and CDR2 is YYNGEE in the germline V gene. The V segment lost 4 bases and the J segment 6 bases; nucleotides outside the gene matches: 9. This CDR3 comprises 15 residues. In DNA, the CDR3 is TGTGCCAGCAGCAAAAGGACAGGGTCGGCCAATGAGCAGTTCTTC. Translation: CASSKRTGSANEQFF.

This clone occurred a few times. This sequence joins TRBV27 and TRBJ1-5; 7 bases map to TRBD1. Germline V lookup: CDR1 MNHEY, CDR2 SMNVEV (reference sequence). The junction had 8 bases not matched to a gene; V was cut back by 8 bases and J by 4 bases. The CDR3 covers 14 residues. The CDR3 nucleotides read TGTGCCAGCGGCCGGGACAGACAGAATCAGCCCCAGCATTTT. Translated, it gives CASGRDRQNQPQHF.

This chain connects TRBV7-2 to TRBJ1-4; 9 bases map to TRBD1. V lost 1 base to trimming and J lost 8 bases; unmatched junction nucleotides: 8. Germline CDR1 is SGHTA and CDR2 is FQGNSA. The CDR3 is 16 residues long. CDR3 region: CASSLGGTGSLEKLFF. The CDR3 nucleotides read TGTGCCAGCAGCTTAGGGGGGACAGGGTCTCTGGAAAAACTGTTTTTT.

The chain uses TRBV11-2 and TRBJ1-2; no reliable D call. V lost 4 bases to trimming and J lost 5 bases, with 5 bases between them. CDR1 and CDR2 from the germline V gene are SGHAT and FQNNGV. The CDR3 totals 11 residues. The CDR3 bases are TGTGCCAGCAGCTCCACTTATGGCTACACCTTC. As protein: CASSSTYGYTF.

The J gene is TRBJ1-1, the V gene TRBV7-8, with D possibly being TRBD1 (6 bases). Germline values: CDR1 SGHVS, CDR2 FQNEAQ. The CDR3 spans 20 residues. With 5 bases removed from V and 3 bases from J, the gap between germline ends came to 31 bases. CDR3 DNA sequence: TGTGCCAGCAGCAGGGGAAGTGGCGGTAGCGGGGGGCGCGTGGACACTGAAGCTTTCTTT. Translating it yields CASSRGSGGSGGRVDTEAFF.

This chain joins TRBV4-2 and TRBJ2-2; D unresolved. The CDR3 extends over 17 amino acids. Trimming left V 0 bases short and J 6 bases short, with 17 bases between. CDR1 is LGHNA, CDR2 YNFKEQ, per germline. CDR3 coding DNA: TGTGCCAGCAGCCAAGATTATACTTTAGTCCCGGCCGGGGAGCTGTTTTTT. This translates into CASSQDYTLVPAGELFF.

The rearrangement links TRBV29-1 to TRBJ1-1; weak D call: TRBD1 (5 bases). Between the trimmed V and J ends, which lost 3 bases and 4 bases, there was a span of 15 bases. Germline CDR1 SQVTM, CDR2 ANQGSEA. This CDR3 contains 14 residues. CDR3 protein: CSVESRGGGTEAFF. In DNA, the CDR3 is TGCAGCGTTGAGTCGCGGGGCGGGGGCACTGAAGCTTTCTTT.